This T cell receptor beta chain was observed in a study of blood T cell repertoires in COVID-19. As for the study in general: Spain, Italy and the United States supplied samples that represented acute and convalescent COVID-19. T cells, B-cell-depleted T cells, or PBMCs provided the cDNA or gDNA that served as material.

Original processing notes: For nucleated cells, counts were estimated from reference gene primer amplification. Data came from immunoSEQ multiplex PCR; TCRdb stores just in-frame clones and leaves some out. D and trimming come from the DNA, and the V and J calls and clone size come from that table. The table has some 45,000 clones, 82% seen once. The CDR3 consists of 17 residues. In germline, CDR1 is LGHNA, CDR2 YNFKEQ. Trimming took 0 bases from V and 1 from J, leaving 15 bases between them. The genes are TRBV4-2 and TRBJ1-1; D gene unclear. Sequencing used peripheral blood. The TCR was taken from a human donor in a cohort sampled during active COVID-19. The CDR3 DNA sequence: TGTGCCAGCAGCCAAGAGATACCTACGGGTGAGAACACTGAAGCTTTCTTT. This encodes CASSQEIPTGENTEAFF.